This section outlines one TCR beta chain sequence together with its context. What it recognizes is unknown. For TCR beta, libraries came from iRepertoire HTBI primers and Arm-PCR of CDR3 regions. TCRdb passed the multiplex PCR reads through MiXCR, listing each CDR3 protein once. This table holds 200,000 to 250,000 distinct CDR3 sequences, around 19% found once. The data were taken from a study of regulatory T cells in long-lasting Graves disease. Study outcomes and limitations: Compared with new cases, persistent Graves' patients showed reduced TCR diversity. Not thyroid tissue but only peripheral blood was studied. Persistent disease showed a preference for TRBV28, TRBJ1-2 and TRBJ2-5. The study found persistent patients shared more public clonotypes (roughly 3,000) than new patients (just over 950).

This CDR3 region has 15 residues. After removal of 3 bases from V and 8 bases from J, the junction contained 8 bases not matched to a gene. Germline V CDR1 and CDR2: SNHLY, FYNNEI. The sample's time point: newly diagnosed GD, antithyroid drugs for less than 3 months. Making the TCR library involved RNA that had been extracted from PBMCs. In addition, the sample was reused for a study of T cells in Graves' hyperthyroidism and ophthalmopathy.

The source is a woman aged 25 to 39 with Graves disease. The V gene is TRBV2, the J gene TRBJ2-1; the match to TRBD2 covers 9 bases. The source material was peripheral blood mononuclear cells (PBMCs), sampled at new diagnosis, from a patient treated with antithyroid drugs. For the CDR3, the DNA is TGTGCCAGCAGTGACCCCCAGCGGGAGGCTTATGAGCAGTTCTTC. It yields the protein CASSDPQREAYEQFF.